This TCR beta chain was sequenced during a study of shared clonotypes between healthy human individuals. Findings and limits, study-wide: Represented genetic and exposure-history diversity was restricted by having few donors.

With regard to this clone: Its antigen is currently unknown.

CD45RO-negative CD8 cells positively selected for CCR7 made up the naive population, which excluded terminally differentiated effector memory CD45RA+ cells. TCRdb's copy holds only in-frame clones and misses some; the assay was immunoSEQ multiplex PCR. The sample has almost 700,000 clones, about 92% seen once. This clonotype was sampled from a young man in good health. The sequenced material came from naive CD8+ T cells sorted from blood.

The CDR3 coding sequence is TGCGCCAGCAGCCTATCTAGGAGGGACAGCGAGCAGTACTTC. Translating it yields CASSLSRRDSEQYF. This chain connects TRBV4-3 to TRBJ2-7; D perhaps matches TRBD1 (7 bases). CDR1 LGHNA and CDR2 YSLEER come from the germline V gene. The CDR3 has 14 amino acids. V lost 4 bases and J lost 6, with 16 bases in between.